This TCR beta chain was obtained from a study of T-cell reconstitution after alpha-beta-depleted transplantation in children. This clonotype was counted a few times. The TCRbeta library incorporated unique molecular identifiers. TCRdb fed the PCR reads into MiXCR, producing one record per CDR3 protein. The sample consists of around 250,000 distinct CDR3 sequences, 9.9% of them appearing once. Source: PBMCs from the stem cell graft donor, taken from the stem cell graft. This TCR derives from a human donor who donated a stem cell graft to a child with SCID.

The CDR3 bases are TGTGCCAGCAGGGACAGGGGGATAGTTAGGAAGACCGGGGAGCTGTTTTTT. It yields the protein CASRDRGIVRKTGELFF. The J gene is TRBJ2-2, the V gene TRBV12-3 or TRBV12-4; 10 bases are a match to TRBD1. Trimming took 6 bases from V and 5 from J; bases not matched to a gene: 12. The CDR3 loop spans 17 amino acids.